The entry below gives a single T cell receptor beta chain sequence along with its context. Clones were read by immunoSEQ multiplex PCR, and TCRdb kept only the in-frame ones, dropping some. The table lists tens of thousands of clones, around nine tenths of them singletons, with 0.25% to 0.3% in the top ten. These data originate in a study of OX40 agonist ivuxolimab in advanced cancers. CDR3 length: 16 residues. V was clipped by 1 base and J by 4 bases, with 12 bases between them. Source: CD4+ or CD8+ T cells sorted from blood, taken in a trial of the OX40 agonist ivuxolimab. The source is an adult with an advanced solid tumor such as melanoma, head and neck, liver or kidney cancer. The chain couples TRBV5-3 to TRBJ1-6, with TRBD1 as a possible D gene (5 bases). TRBV5-3 is an ORF for which the function is uncertain. As DNA, the CDR3 is TGTGCCAGAAGCTTGTCGGAGGGGCAGTATAATTCACCCCTCCACTTT. As protein: CARSLSEGQYNSPLHF.